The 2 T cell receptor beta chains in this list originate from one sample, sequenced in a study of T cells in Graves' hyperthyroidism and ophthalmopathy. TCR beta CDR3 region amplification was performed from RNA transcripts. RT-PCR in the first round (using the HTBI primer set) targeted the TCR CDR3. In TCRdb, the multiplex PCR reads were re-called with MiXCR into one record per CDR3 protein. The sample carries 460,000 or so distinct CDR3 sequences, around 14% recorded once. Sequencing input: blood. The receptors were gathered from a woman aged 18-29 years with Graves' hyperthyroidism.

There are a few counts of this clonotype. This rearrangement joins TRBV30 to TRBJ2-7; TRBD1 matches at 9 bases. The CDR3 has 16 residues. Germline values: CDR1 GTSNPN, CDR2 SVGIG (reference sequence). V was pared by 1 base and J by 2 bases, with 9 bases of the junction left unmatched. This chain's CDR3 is CAWSASWGQGTYEQYF. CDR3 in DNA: TGTGCCTGGAGTGCATCATGGGGACAGGGAACCTACGAGCAGTACTTC.

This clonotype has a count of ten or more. CDR3 loop: CASSARQGEGTQYF. For the CDR3, the DNA is TGTGCCAGCAGTGCCAGACAGGGGGAGGGTACGCAGTATTTT. This rearrangement joins TRBV6-1 to TRBJ2-3; 9 positions match TRBD1. With V trimmed by 4 bases and J by 8 bases, 7 bases remained unmatched. This CDR3 has 14 residues. The germline CDR1 and CDR2 sequences are MNHNS and SASEGT.